This T cell receptor (beta chain) was sequenced for a study of OX40 agonist ivuxolimab in advanced cancers. Study context: The dose-escalation group included hepatocellular carcinoma, melanoma, renal cell carcinoma and head and neck cancer.

Germline loops: CDR1 SGHRS, CDR2 YFSETQ. CDR3 length equals 13 residues. V lost 2 bases and J lost 2, with 7 bases in between. Profiled with immunoSEQ multiplex PCR; TCRdb holds only in-frame clones, not every one. This sample yields around 60,000 clones, of which roughly 80% are seen a single time; 2.1% belongs to the top ten. About this clone itself: Its antigen is unidentified.

Regarding the study as a whole: On average, CD8+ T cells had more expanded clones than CD4+. The study observed clonal expansion of CD4+ and CD8+ blood T cells by week 6 at 0.1 to 3.0 mg/kg. Relatively little clonal expansion, among the lowest observed, appeared in partial responders at 0.1-3.0 mg/kg.

The receptor comes from an adult with an advanced solid tumor such as melanoma, head and neck, liver or kidney cancer. The gene calls are TRBV5-1 and TRBJ1-2, with no clear D. The specimen comprised CD4+ or CD8+ T cells sorted from blood, sampled in a trial of the OX40 agonist ivuxolimab. CDR3 protein: CASSLAENYGYTF. The CDR3 nucleotides read TGCGCCAGCAGCTTAGCCGAAAACTATGGCTACACCTTC.